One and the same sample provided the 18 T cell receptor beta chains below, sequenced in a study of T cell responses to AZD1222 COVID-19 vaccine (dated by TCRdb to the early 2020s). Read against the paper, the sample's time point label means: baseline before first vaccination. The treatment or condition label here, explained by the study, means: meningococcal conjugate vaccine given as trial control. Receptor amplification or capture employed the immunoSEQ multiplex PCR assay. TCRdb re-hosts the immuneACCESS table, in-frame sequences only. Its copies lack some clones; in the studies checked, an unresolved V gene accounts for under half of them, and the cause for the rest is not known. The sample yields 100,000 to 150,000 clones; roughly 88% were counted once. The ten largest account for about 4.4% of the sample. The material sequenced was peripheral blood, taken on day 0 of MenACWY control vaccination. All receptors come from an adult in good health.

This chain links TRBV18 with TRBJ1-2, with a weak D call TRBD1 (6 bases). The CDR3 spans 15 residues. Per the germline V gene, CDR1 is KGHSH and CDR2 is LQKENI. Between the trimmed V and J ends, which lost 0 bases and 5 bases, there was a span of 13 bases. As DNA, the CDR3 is TGTGCCAGCTCACCACCGGGACAACTGAAATATGGCTACACCTTC. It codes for CASSPPGQLKYGYTF.

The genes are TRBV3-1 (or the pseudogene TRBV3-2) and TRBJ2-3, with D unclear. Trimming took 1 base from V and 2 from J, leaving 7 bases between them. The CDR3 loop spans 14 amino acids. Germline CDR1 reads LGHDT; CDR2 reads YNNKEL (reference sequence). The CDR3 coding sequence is TGTGCCAGCAGCCAAGGTTCCGTCACAGATACGCAGTATTTT. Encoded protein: CASSQGSVTDTQYF.

CDR3 region: CASSPSSGQGYGYTF. Here the CDR3 DNA reads TGTGCCAGCTCACCAAGTAGCGGACAGGGATATGGCTACACCTTC. The chain carries TRBV18 and TRBJ1-2; 8 nucleotides match TRBD1. CDR3 length: 15 residues. Unmatched junction bases numbered 7, after V lost 2 bases and J lost 5 bases. Germline CDR1 is KGHSH and CDR2 is LQKENI.

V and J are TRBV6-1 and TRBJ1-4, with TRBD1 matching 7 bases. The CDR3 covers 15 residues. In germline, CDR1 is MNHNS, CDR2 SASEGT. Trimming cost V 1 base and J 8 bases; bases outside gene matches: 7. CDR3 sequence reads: CASSEVSGQEEKLFF. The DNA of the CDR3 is TGTGCCAGCAGTGAAGTTTCCGGACAGGAGGAAAAACTGTTTTTT.

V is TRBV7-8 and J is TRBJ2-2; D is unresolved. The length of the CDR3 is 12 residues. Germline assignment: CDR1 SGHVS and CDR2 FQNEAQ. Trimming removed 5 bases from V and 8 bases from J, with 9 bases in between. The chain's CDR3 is CASSPPPGELFF. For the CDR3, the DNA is TGTGCCAGCAGCCCACCGCCTGGGGAGCTGTTTTTT.

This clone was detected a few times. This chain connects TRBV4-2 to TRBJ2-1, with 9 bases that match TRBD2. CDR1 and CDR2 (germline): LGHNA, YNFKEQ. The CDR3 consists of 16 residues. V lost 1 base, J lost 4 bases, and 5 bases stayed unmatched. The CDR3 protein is CASSQGLAEPYNEQFF. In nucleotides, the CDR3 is TGTGCCAGCAGCCAAGGACTAGCGGAACCTTACAATGAGCAGTTCTTC.

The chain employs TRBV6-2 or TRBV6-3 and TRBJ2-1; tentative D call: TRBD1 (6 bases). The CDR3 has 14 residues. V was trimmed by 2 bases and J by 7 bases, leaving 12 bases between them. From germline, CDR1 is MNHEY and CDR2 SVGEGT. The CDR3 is CASSYLRGWNEQFF. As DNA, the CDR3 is TGTGCCAGCAGTTACCTGAGGGGGTGGAATGAGCAGTTCTTC.

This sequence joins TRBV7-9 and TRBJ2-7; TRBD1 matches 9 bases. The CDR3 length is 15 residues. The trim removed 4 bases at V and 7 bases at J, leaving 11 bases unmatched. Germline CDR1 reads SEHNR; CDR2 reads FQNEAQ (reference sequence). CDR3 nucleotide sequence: TGTGCCAGCAGCTGGAGTAGTCCGACAGGGGGGGAGCAGTACTTC. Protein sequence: CASSWSSPTGGEQYF. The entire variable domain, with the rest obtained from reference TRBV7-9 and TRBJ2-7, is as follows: DTGVSQNPRHKITKRGQNVTFRCDPISEHNRLYWYRQTLGQGPEFLTYFQNEAQLEKSRLLSDRFSAERPKGSFSTLEIQRTEQGDSAMYLCASSWSSPTGGEQYFGPGTRLTVT.

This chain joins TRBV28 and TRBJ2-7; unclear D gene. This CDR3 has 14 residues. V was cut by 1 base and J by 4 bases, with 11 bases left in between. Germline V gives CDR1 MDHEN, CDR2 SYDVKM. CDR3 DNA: TGTGCCAGCAGTTTATTGGGCCGAGCATACGAGCAGTACGTC. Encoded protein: CASSLLGRAYEQYV.

DNA for the CDR3: TGTGCCAGCAGCGTAGTGGGGGTCGGGGAGACCCAGTACTTC. Amino acids: CASSVVGVGETQYF. This rearrangement joins TRBV9 to TRBJ2-5, with D possibly called TRBD1 or TRBD2 (5 bases each). Germline assignment: CDR1 SGDLS and CDR2 YYNGEE. The CDR3 has 14 residues. V lost 0 bases and J lost 5, with 11 bases in between.

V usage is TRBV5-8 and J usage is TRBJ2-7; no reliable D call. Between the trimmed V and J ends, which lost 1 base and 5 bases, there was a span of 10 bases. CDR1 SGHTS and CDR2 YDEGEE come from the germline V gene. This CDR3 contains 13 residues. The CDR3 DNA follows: TGTGCCAGCAGCTTGTTAGCCAGGAACGAGCAGTACTTC. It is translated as CASSLLARNEQYF.

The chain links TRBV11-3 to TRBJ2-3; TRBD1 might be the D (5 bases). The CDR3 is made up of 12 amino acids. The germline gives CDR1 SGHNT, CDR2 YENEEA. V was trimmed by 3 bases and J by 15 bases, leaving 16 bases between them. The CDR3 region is CASSFRCREDYF. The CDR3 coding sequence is TGTGCCAGCAGCTTTAGGTGCAGGGAAGACTATTTT.

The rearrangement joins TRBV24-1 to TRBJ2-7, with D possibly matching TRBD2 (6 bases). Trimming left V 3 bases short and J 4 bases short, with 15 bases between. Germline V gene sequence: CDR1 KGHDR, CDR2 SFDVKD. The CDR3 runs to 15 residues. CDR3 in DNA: TGTGCCACCAGTGATACCGGAGGGTCCCATTACGAGCAGTACTTC. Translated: CATSDTGGSHYEQYF.

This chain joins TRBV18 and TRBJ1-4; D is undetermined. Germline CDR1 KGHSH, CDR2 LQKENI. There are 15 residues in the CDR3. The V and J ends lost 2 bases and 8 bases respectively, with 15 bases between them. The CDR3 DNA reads TGTGCCAGCTCACCAGTGGTAAACCTTAGGGAAAAACTGTTTTTT. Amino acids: CASSPVVNLREKLFF.

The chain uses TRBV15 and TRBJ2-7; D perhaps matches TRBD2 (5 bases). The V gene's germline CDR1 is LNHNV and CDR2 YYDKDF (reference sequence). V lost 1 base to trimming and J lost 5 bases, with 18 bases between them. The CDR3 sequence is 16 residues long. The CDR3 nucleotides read TGTGCCACCAGCAGAGCGAGGGAAGAGGGCCTCCACGAGCAGTACTTC. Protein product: CATSRAREEGLHEQYF. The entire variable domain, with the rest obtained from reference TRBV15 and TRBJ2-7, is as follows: DAMVIQNPRYQVTQFGKPVTLSCSQTLNHNVMYWYQQKSSQAPKLLFHYYDKDFNNEADTPDNFQSRRPNTSFCFLDIRSPGLGDTAMYLCATSRAREEGLHEQYFGPGTRLTVT.

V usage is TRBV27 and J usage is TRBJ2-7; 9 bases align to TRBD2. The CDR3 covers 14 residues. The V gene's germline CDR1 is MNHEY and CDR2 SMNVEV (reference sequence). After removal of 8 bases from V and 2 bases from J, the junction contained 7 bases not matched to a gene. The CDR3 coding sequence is TGTGCCAGCGCCTTTAGCGGGAGCCCCTACGAGCAGTACTTC. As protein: CASAFSGSPYEQYF.

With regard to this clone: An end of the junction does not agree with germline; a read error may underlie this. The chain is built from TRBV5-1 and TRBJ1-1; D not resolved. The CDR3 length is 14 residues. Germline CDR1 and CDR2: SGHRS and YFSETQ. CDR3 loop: CASSLSNLHTEAFF. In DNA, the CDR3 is TGCGCCAGCAGCTTGAGCAACCTTCACACCGAAGCTTTCTTT.

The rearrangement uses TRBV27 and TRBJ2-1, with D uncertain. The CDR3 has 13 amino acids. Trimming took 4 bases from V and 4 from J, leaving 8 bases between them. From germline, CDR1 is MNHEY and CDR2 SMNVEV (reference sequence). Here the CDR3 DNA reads TGTGCCAGCAGTTCGAACCTTTACAATGAGCAGTTCTTC. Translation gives CASSSNLYNEQFF.